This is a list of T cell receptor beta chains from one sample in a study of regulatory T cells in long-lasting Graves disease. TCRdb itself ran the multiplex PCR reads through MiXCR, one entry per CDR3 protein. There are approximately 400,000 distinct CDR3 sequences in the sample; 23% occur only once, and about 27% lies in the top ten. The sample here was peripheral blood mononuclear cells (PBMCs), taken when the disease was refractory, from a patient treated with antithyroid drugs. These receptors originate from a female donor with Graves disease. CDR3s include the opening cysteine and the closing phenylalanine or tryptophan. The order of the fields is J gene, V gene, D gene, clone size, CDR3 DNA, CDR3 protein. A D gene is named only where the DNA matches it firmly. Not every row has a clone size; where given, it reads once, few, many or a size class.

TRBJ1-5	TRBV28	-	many	TGTGCCCGCGAGGGGGGACGGAGCAATCAGCCCCAGCATTTT	CAREGGRSNQPQHF
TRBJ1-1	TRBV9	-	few	TGTGCCAGCAGCGTAGCGGCGGATTGGGGCACTGAAGCTTTCTTT	CASSVAADWGTEAFF
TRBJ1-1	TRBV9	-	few	TGTGCCAGCAGCGTAGTCTGGAGTAACACTGAAGCTTTCTTT	CASSVVWSNTEAFF
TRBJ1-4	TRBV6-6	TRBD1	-	TGTGCCAGCAGTTACTCGATAACAGGGGTTAATGAAAAACTGTTTTTT	CASSYSITGVNEKLFF
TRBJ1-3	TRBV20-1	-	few	TGCAGTGCTAGAGTACCGGGATCGGCTGGAAACACCATATATTTT	CSARVPGSAGNTIYF
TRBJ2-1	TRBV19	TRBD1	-	TGTGCCAGTAGTGTAGGCCCGGGACAGGGAGGCGGTGAGCAGTTCTTC	CASSVGPGQGGGEQFF
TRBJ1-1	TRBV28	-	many	TGTGCCAGCACCCAAGTCGGCAGGGGTTCCATGAGCACTGAAGCTTTCTTT	CASTQVGRGSMSTEAFF
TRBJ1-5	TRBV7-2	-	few	TGTGCCAGCAGCTCGAGCGACGGTTCCAATCAGCCCCAGCATTTT	CASSSSDGSNQPQHF
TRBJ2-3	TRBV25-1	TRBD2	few	TGTGCCAGCAGTGAGGTCGGCCGGGGGGCAGATACGCAGTATTTT	CASSEVGRGADTQYF
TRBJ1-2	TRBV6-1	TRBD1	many	TGTGCCAGCTCCTCTACAGGGGAGGTCTATGGCTACACCTTC	CASSSTGEVYGYTF
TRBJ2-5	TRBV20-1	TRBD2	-	TGCAGTGCACATGCCGGACTAGCGGGTCGAGAGACCCAGTACTTC	CSAHAGLAGRETQYF
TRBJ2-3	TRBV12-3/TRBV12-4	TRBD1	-	TGTGCCAGCAGTGACCGACAGGGTCCAACAGATACGCAGTATTTT	CASSDRQGPTDTQYF
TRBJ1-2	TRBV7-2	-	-	TGTGCCAGCAGCTTAAGGGCAACCTATGGCTACACCTTC	CASSLRATYGYTF
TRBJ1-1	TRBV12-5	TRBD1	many	TGTGCTAGTGGTCACGCGGACAGGGGCACTGAAGCTTTCTTT	CASGHADRGTEAFF
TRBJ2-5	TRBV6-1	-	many	TGTGCCAGCAGCCCCAAAGGAGGCGAGACCCAGTACTTC	CASSPKGGETQYF
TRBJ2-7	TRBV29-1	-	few	TGCAGCGTTCGTTCCGGGGGCTCCTACGAGCAGTACTTC	CSVRSGGSYEQYF
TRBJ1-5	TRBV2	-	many	TGTGCCAGCAGAGGGCAGGGCGGGGGCAATCAGCCCCAGCATTTT	CASRGQGGGNQPQHF
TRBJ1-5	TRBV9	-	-	TGTGCCAGCAGCGTAGGAGGAGGGACACGACAGCCCCAGCATTTT	CASSVGGGTRQPQHF
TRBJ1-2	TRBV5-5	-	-	TGTGCCAGCAGCTTTTACGACCAAAGCCTCTCTAACTATGGCTACACCTTC	CASSFYDQSLSNYGYTF
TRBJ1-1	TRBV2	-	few	TGTGCCAGCAGTCTATACAGGGCAGTGGACACTGAAGCTTTCTTT	CASSLYRAVDTEAFF
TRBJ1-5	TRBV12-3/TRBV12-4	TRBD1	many	TGTGCCAGCAGATCGACAGGGGGAGGCAATCAGCCCCAGCATTTT	CASRSTGGGNQPQHF
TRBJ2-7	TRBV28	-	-	TGTGCCAGCAATCCCTATTACGAGCAGTACTTC	CASNPYYEQYF
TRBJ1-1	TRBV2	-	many	TGTGCCAGCAGGGGGGGGAGAGCGAACACTGAAGCTTTCTTT	CASRGGRANTEAFF
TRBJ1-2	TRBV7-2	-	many	TGTGCCAGCAGCTTAGCGAGGCTCGGCGCGTCGTACTATGGCTACACCTTC	CASSLARLGASYYGYTF
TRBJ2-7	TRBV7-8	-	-	TGTGCCAGCAGCTTAGAGCTTGTCTACGAGCAGTACTTC	CASSLELVYEQYF
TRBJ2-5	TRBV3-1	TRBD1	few	TGTGCCAGCAGCCAAGATAGGGGGCGACAGTCGCCCGGAAAGACCCAGTACTTC	CASSQDRGRQSPGKTQYF
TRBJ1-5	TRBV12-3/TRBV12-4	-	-	TGTGCCAGCAGGCTAGGGGCTCAGCCCCAGCATTTT	CASRLGAQPQHF
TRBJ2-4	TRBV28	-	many	TGTGCCAGCAGTCCCATGGGTATAGCCAAAAACATTCAGTACTTC	CASSPMGIAKNIQYF
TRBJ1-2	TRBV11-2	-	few	TGTGCCAGCAGCTTAGGCAGGGGTATTAACTATGGCTACACCTTC	CASSLGRGINYGYTF
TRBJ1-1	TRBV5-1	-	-	TGCGCCAGCAGCGTCCAGGGGCGCCTAGGTACTGAAGCTTTCTTT	CASSVQGRLGTEAFF
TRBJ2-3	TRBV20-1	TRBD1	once	TGCAGTGCTAGGACAGGGGTTGTTCCAGATACGCAGTATTTT	CSARTGVVPDTQYF
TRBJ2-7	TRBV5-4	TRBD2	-	TGTGCCAGCAGCTCGCCAACAGCGGGAGGGAGCTCCTACGAGCAGTACTTC	CASSSPTAGGSSYEQYF
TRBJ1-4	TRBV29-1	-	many	TGCAGCGGGATAGAAGCAACTAATGAAAAACTGTTTTTT	CSGIEATNEKLFF
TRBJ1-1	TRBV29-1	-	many	TGCAGCGTTGATTCTGGACACGGGAACACTGAAGCTTTCTTT	CSVDSGHGNTEAFF
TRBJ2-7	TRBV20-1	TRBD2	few	TGCAGTGCTGGCCGAGGACTAGCGTCAAACGAGCAGTACTTC	CSAGRGLASNEQYF
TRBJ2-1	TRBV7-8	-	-	TGTGCCAGCAGCTTACCAGAAAGCAATGAGCAGTTCTTC	CASSLPESNEQFF
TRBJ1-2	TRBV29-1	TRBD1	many	TGCAGCGTTGGAAGGGACAGAAACTATGGCTACACCTTC	CSVGRDRNYGYTF
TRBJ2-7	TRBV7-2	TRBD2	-	TGTGCCAGCAGCTTAGGCCTAGCGGGAGTTGACGAGCAGTACTTC	CASSLGLAGVDEQYF
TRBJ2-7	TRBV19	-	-	TGTGCCACCCGGACGGTTTTGGGCGAGCAGTACTTC	CATRTVLGEQYF
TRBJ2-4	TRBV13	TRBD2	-	TGTGCCAGCAGCTTAGTCGGGACTAGTGGAGACATTCAGTACTTC	CASSLVGTSGDIQYF
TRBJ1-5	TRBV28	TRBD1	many	TGTGCCACCAGACAGGGGAATCAGCCCCAGCATTTT	CATRQGNQPQHF
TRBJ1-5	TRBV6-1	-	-	TGTGCCAGCAGCCAGAGATCGGGCAGCGGGAATCAGCCCCAGCATTTT	CASSQRSGSGNQPQHF
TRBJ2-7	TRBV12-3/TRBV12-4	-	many	TGTGCCAGCAGTACTGACCACTACGAGCAGTACTTC	CASSTDHYEQYF
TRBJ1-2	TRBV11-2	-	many	TGTGCCAGCAGCCCAACCCGCTCCTATGGCTACACCTTC	CASSPTRSYGYTF
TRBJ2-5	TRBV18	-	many	TGTGCCAGCTCACCTATCCAAGAGACCCAGTACTTC	CASSPIQETQYF
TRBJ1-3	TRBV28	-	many	TGTGCCAGCAGTCCCCAGCACTCTGGAAACACCATATATTTT	CASSPQHSGNTIYF
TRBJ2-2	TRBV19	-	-	TGTGCCAGTAGTATACAGGGCCCGTCCGGGGAGCTGTTTTTT	CASSIQGPSGELFF
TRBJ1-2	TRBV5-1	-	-	TGCGCCAGCAGCTTGGTCGGGGATTTCTATGGCTACACCTTC	CASSLVGDFYGYTF
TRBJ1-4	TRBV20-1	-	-	TGCAGTGCTAGAGATCTCGGCGGGGAAACTAATGAAAAACTGTTTTTT	CSARDLGGETNEKLFF
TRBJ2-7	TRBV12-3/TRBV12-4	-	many	TGTGCCAGCGCCAAGGGGTTCGAGCAGTACTTC	CASAKGFEQYF
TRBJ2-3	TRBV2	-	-	TGTGCCAGCAGCCGGACACAACTTGACGCAGATACGCAGTATTTT	CASSRTQLDADTQYF
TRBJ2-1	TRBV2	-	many	TGTGCCAGCAGACAACCTACTTACAATGAGCAGTTCTTC	CASRQPTYNEQFF
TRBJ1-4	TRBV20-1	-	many	TGCAGTGCCCACCAAGATCGGCTGTTTTTT	CSAHQDRLFF
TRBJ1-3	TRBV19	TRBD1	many	TGTGCCAGTCGACAGGGCCCGAGGGGAAACACCATATATTTT	CASRQGPRGNTIYF
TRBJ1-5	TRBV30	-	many	TGTGCCTGGAGTCTGGCCCGACAGATCAATCAGCCCCAGCATTTT	CAWSLARQINQPQHF
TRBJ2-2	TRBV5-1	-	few	TGCGCCAGCAGCCCAGGACAAACCGGGGAGCTGTTTTTT	CASSPGQTGELFF
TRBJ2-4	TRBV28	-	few	TGTGCCAGCAGTCACGACACTAGACTAGCCAAAAACATTCAGTACTTC	CASSHDTRLAKNIQYF
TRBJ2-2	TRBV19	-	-	TGTGCCACATCCGAGGGTTTAACCCCGAACACCGGGGAGCTGTTTTTT	CATSEGLTPNTGELFF